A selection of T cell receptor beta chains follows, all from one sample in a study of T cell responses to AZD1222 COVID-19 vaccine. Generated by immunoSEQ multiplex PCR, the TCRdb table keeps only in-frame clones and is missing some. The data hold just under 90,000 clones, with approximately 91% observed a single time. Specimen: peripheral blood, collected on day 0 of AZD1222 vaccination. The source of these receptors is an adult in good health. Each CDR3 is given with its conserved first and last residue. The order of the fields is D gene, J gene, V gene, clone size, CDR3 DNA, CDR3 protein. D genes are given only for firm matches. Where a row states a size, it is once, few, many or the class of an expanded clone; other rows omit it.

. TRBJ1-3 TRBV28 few TGTGCCAGCAGTTCTTTGCGGGGGCCAGTCGGAAACACCATATATTTT CASSSLRGPVGNTIYF
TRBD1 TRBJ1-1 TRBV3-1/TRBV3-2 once TGTGCCAGCAGCCAAGGACAGGGGGCCACTGAAGCTTTCTTT CASSQGQGATEAFF
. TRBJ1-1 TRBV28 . TGTGCCAGCAGTTTATCCGGCCAGGGGTACACTGAAGCTTTCTTT CASSLSGQGYTEAFF
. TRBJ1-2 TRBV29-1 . TGCAGCGTAGCGACATTTAACTATGGCTACACCTTC CSVATFNYGYTF
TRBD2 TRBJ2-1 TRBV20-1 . TGCAGTGCTAGTCCCCGGACTAGCGGGAAAAGCTCCTACAATGAGCAGTTCTTC CSASPRTSGKSSYNEQFF
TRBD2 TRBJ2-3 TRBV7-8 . TGTGCCAGCAGCTTAGTTCCGACTAGCGGAGGGGCGAATACGCAGTATTTT CASSLVPTSGGANTQYF
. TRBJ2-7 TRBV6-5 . TGTGCCAGCAGTTACTCGGCTAGCGACACCTACGAGCAGTACTTC CASSYSASDTYEQYF
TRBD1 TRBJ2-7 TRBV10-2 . TGCGCCAGCAGACTCGGACAGGGGGCAGGGGAGCAGTACTTC CASRLGQGAGEQYF
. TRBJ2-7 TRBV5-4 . TGTGCCAGCAGCGCCGCTAGGGGTGCCCCCTACGAGCAGTACTTC CASSAARGAPYEQYF
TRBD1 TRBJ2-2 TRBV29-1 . TGCAGCGCTATTCTTTCCCCGGGACAGGGGGTGGGGGGCACCGGGGAGCTGTTTTTT CSAILSPGQGVGGTGELFF
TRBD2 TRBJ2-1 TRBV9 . TGTGCCAGCAGCGGGGGACTAGCGGACTACAATGAGCAGTTCTTC CASSGGLADYNEQFF
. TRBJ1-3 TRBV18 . TGTGCCAGCTCACCGGGTGGGCTCTCTGGAAACACCATATATTTT CASSPGGLSGNTIYF
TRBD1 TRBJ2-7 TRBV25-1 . TGTGCCAGCAGTGAAATACAGGGGGCAATTGACGAGCAGTACTTC CASSEIQGAIDEQYF
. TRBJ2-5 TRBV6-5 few TGTGCCAGCAGTAAAACGTTTAATCAAGAGACCCAGTACTTC CASSKTFNQETQYF
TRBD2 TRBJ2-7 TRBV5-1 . TGCGCCAGCAGCTTGGGGGGACTACCAGGTATCGAGCAGTACTTC CASSLGGLPGIEQYF
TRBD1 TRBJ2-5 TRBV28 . TGTGCCAGCAGTCCCCCGAGACAGGGTTGGGAGACCCAGTACTTC CASSPPRQGWETQYF
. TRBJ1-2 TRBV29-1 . TGCAGCGTTGAAAACGCCAGGATGTACGGCTACACCTTC CSVENARMYGYTF
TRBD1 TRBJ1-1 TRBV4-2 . TGTGCCAGCAGCCAAGGTGAGGGGGCGATGAACACTGAAGCTTTCTTT CASSQGEGAMNTEAFF
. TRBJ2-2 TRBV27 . TGTGCCATCCAAGGGAACACCGGGGAGCTGTTTTTT CAIQGNTGELFF
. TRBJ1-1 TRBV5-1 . TGCGCCAGCAGCTCGGGACGGGGCATGAACACTGAAGCTTTCTTT CASSSGRGMNTEAFF
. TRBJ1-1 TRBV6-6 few TGTGCCAGCAGCCCCCCGAGGGTCTTT CASSPPRVF
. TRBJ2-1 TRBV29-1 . TGCAGCGTTGATGGGGCCTCCGGGGGCTCCTACAATGAGCAGTTCTTC CSVDGASGGSYNEQFF
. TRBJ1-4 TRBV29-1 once TGCAGCGTTGACGGTGGGGCTAATGAAAAACTGTTTTTT CSVDGGANEKLFF
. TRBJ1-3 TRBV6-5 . TGTGCCAGCAGTCCCGGGACAAGAGGAAACACCATATATTTT CASSPGTRGNTIYF
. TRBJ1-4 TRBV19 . TGTGCCAGTAGTATCACTCACCAGGGTCCCAAGGAAAAACTGTTTTTT CASSITHQGPKEKLFF
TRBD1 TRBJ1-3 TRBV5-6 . TGTGCCAGCAGCAAGACAGGGGATAGATTTGGAAACACCATATATTTT CASSKTGDRFGNTIYF
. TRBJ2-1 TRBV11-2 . TGTGCCAGCAGCTCCGAGCTAGGACCCTACAATGAGCAGTTCTTC CASSSELGPYNEQFF
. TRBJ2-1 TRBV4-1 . TGCGCCAGCAGCCAAGATCCCCTGGTCAGCTCCTACAATGAGCAGTTCTTC CASSQDPLVSSYNEQFF
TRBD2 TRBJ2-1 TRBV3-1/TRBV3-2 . TGTGCCAGTAACCAGCGGGGGAACAATGAGCAGTTCTTC CASNQRGNNEQFF
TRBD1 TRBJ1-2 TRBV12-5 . TGTGCTAGTGGAGTAGACAGGGGTAGGTTCACCTTC CASGVDRGRFTF
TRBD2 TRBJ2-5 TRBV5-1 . TGCGCCAGCAGCCCTGGACTAGCGGGAGGGGGCTTTTCAGAGACCCAGTACTTC CASSPGLAGGGFSETQYF
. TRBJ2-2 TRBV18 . TGTGCCAGCTCATTAACCGGGGAGCTGTTTTTT CASSLTGELFF
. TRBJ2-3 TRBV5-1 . TGCGCCAGCAGCTTAGCCGGGAGAGGGGTAGATACGCAGTATTTT CASSLAGRGVDTQYF
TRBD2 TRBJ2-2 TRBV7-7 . TGTGCCAGCAGCTCCCGACTAGCGACCTTATCAGGGGAGCTGTTTTTT CASSSRLATLSGELFF
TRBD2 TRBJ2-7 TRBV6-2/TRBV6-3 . TGTGCCAGCAGCCGCGCGACTAGCGGGAGGAACGAGCAGTACTTC CASSRATSGRNEQYF
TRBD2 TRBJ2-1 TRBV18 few TGTGCCAGCTCACCACCGCTAGCGGGGAGGGGCAATGAGCAGTTCTTC CASSPPLAGRGNEQFF
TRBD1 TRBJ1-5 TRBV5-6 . TGTGCCAGCAGCTGGAGGGGGCAGGATGGTCAGCCCCAGCATTTT CASSWRGQDGQPQHF
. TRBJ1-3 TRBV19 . TGTGCCAGTAACTCAGGATACGCTGGAAACACCATATATTTT CASNSGYAGNTIYF
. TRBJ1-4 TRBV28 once TGTGCCAGCCTCCCGGGACTGCGGGAAAAACTGTTTTTT CASLPGLREKLFF
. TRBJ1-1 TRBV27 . TGTGCCAGCAGTTGGGGGGTTATGAACACTGAAGCTTTCTTT CASSWGVMNTEAFF
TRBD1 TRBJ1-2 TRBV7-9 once TGTGCCAGCAGCTTAGTCGCCGGGACAGGGGTTGGCTACACCTTC CASSLVAGTGVGYTF
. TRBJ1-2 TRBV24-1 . TGTGCCACCTCCCCCGGGGGAAATGGCTACACCTTC CATSPGGNGYTF
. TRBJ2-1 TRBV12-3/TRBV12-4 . TGTGCCAGCAGTCCGATTAGCGAAAATGAGCAGTTCTTC CASSPISENEQFF
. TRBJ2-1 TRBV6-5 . TGTGCCAGCAGTTACGAGAGCTCCTACAATGAGCAGTTCTTC CASSYESSYNEQFF
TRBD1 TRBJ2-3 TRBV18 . TGTGCCAGCTCACCCCGGGACAGGGGAACAGATACGCAGTATTTT CASSPRDRGTDTQYF
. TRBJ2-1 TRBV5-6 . TGTGCCAGCAGCCCGCTAAGCGATGAGCAGTTCTTC CASSPLSDEQFF
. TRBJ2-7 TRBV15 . TGTGCCACCAGCAGAAATACCGGGACTCCCTACGAGCAGTACTTC CATSRNTGTPYEQYF
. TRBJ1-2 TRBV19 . TGTGCCAGTAGTCAACGCCAGACTAACTATGGCTACACCTTC CASSQRQTNYGYTF
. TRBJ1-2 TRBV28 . TGTGCCAGCAGCTCCATCCTCGCCCAACCAAAGGGGCACAACTATGGCTACACCTTC CASSSILAQPKGHNYGYTF
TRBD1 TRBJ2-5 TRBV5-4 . TGTGCCAGCAGCCCGGGACAGCAAGAGACCCAGTACTTC CASSPGQQETQYF
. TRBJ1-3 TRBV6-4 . TGTGCCAGCAGCGGATGTGGGGTAGCTGGAAACACCATATATTTT CASSGCGVAGNTIYF
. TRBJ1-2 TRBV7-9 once TGTGCCAGCAACCGACAGGACTATGGCTACACCTTC CASNRQDYGYTF
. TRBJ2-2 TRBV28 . TGTGCCAGCAGTTTATACAGGGCCGGGGAGCTGTTTTTT CASSLYRAGELFF
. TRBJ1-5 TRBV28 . TGTGCCAGCAGTTTATCTCTGCGGGTTTATCAGCCCCAGCATTTT CASSLSLRVYQPQHF
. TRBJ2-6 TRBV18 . TGTGCCAGCTCACCATACGGACCCCGATTTGGGGCCAACGTCCTGACTTTC CASSPYGPRFGANVLTF
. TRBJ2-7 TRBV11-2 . TGTGCCAGCAGCTTAGGCCCTGTGTCAAACCTAGCCTACGAGCAGTACTTC CASSLGPVSNLAYEQYF
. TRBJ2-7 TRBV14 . TGTGCCAGCAGCCTTCGACAGGACACCTACGAGCAGTACTTC CASSLRQDTYEQYF